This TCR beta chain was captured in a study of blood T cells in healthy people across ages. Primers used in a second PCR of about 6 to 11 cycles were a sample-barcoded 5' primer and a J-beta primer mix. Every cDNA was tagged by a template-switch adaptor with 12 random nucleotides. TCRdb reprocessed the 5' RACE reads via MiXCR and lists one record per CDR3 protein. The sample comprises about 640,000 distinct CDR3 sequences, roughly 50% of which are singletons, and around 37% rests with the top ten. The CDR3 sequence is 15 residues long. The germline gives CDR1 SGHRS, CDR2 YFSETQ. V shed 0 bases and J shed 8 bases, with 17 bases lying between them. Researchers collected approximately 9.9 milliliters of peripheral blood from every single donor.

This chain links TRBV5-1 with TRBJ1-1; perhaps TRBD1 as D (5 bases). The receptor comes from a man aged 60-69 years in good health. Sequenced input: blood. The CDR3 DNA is TGCGCCAGCAGCTTGGGCCCCACATCACAGGTCGAAGCTTTCTTT. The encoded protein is CASSLGPTSQVEAFF.